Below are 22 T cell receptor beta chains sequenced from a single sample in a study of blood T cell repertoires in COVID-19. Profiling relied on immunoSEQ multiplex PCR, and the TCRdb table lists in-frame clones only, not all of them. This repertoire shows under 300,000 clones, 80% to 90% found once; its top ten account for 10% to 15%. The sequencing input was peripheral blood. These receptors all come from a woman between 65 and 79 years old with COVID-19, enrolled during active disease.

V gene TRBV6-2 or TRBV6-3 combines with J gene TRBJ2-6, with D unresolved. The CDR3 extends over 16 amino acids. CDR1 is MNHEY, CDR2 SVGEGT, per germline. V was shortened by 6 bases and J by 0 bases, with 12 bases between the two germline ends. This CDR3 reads CASSPTRDSGANVLTF. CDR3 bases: TGTGCCAGCAGCCCTACTCGAGACTCTGGGGCCAACGTCCTGACTTTC.

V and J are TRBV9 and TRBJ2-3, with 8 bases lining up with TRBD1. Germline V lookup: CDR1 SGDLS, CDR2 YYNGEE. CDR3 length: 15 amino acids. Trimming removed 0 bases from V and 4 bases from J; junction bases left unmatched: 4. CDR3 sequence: CASSVVGQGADTQYF. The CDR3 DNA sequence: TGTGCCAGCAGCGTAGTAGGACAGGGTGCAGATACGCAGTATTTT. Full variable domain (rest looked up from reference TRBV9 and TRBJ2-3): DSGVTQTPKHLITATGQRVTLRCSPRSGDLSVYWYQQSLDQGLQFLIQYYNGEERAKGNILERFSAQQFPDLHSELNLSSLELGDSALYFCASSVVGQGADTQYFGPGTRLTVL.

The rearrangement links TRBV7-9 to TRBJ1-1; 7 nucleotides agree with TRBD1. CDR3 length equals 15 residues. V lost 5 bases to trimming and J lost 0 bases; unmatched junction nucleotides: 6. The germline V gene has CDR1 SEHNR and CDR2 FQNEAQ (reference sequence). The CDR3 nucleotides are TGTGCCAGCAGCGCCTTACAGGGGATGAACACTGAAGCTTTCTTT. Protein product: CASSALQGMNTEAFF.

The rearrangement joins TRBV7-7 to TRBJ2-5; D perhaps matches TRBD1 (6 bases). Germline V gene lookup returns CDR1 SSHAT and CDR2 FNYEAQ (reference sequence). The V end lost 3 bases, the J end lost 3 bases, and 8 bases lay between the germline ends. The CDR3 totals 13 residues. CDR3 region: CASSLDRKETQYF. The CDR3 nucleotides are TGTGCCAGCAGCTTGGACAGAAAAGAGACCCAGTACTTC.

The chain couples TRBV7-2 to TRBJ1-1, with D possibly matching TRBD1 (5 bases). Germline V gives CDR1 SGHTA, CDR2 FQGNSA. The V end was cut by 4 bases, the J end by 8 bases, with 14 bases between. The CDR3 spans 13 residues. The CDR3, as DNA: TGTGCCAGCAGCTACCGACAGCCCGCCGAAGCTTTCTTT. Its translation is CASSYRQPAEAFF.

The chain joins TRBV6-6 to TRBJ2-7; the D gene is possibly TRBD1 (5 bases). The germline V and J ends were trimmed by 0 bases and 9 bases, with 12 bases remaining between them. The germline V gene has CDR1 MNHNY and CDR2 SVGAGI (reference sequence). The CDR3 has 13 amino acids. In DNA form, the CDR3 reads TGTGCCAGCAGTTACTCGCCGGGTGGGGCGCAGTACTTC. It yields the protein CASSYSPGGAQYF.

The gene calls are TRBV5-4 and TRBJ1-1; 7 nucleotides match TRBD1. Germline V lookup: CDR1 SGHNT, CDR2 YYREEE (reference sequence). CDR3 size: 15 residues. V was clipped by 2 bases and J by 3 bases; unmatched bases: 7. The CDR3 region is CASSLQGRAYTEAFF. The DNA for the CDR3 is TGTGCCAGCAGCTTACAGGGGCGGGCGTACACTGAAGCTTTCTTT.

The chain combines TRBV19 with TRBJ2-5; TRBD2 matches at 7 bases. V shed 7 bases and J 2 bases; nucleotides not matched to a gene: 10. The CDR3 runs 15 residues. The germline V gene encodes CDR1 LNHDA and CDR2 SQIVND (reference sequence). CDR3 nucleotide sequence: TGTGCCAGTACCCCGACGGGGGGACCACAAGAGACCCAGTACTTC. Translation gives CASTPTGGPQETQYF.

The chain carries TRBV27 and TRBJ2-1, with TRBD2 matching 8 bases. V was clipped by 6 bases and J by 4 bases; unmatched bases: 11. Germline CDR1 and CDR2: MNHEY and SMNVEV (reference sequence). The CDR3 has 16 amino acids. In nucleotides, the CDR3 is TGTGCCAGCAGCCTGATGCGGGGGGTCGATTACAATGAGCAGTTCTTC. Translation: CASSLMRGVDYNEQFF.

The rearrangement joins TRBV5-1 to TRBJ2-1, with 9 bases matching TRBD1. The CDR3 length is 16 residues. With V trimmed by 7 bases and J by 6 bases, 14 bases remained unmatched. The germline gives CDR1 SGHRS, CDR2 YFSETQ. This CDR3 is CASSSYGTGKSNEQFF. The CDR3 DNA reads TGCGCCAGCTCAAGCTACGGGACAGGGAAATCCAATGAGCAGTTCTTC.

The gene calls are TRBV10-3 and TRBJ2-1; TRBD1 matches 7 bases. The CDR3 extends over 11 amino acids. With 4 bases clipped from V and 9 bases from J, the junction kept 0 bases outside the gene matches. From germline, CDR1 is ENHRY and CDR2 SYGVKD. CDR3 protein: CAISGDSEQFF. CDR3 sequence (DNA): TGTGCCATCAGTGGGGACAGTGAGCAGTTCTTC.

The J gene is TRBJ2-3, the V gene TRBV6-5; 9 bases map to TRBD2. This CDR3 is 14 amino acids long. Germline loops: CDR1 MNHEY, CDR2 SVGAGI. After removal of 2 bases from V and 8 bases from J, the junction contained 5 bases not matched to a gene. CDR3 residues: CASSYGGGASTQYF. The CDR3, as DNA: TGTGCCAGCAGTTACGGCGGGGGGGCTAGTACGCAGTATTTT.

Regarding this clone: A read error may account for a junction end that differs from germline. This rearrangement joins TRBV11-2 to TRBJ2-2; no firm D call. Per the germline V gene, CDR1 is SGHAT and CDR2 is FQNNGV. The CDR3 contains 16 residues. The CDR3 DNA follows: TGTGCCAGCAGCTTCAGGTCCAGCTCGAAAACCGGGGAGCTGTTTTTT. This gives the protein CASSFRSSSKTGELFF.

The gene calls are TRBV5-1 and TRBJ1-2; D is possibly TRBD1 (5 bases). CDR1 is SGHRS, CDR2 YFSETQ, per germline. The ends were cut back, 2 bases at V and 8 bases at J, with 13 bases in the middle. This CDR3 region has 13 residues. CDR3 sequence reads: CASSLVGENGYTF. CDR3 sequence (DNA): TGCGCCAGCAGCTTAGTAGGGGAAAACGGCTACACCTTC. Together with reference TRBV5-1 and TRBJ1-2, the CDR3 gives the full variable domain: KAGVTQTPRYLIKTRGQQVTLSCSPISGHRSVSWYQQTPGQGLQFLFEYFSETQRNKGNFPGRFSGRQFSNSRSEMNVSTLELGDSALYLCASSLVGENGYTFGSGTRLTVV.

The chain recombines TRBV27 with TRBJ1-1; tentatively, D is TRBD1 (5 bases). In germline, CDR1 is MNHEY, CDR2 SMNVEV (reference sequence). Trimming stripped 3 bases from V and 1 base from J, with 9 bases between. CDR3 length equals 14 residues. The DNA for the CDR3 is TGTGCCAGCAGTTTCTCCAGGGAGAACACTGAAGCTTTCTTT. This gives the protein CASSFSRENTEAFF.

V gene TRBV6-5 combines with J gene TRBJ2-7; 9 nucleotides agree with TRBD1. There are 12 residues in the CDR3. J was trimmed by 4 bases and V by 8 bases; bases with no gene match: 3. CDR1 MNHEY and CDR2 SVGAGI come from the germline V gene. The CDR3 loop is CASGTGRYEQYF. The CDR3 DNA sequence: TGTGCCAGCGGGACAGGGAGGTACGAGCAGTACTTC.

The CDR3 loop is CASSPDRGADTQYF. CDR3 in DNA: TGTGCCAGCAGTCCCGACAGGGGGGCAGATACGCAGTATTTT. The chain uses TRBV7-2 and TRBJ2-3; 9 nucleotides line up with TRBD1. The CDR3 has 14 amino acids. The junction had 5 bases not matched to a gene; V was cut back by 6 bases and J by 4 bases. Germline values: CDR1 SGHTA, CDR2 FQGNSA.

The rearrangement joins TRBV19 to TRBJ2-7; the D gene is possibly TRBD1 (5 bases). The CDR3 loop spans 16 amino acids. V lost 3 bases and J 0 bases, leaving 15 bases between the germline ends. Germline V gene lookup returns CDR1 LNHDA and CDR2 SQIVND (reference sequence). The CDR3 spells CASSIGGWQGSYEQYF. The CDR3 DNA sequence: TGTGCCAGTAGTATCGGTGGGTGGCAGGGCTCCTACGAGCAGTACTTC.

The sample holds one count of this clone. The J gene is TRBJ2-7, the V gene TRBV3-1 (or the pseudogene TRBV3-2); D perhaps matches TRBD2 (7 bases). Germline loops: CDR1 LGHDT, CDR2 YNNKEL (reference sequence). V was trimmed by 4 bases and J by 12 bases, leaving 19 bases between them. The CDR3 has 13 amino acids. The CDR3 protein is CASSPTVGGPPYF. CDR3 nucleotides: TGTGCCAGCAGCCCAACAGTGGGGGGGCCTCCGTACTTC.

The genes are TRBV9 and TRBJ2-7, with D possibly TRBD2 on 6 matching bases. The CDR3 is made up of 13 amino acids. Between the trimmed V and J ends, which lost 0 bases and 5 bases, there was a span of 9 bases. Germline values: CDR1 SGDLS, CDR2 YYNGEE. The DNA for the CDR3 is TGTGCCAGCAGCGTAGTAGGAGGGAACGAGCAGTACTTC. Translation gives CASSVVGGNEQYF.

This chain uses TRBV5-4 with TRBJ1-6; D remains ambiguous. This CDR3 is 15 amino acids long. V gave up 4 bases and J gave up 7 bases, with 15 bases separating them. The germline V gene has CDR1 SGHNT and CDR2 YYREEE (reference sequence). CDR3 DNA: TGTGCCAGCAGCCTCCGTGGCACCATGAATTCACCCCTCCACTTT. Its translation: CASSLRGTMNSPLHF.

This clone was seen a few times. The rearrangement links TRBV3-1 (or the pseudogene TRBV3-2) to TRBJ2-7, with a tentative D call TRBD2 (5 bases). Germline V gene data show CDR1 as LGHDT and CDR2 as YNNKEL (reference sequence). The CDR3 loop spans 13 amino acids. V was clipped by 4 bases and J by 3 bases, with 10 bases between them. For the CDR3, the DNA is TGTGCCAGCAGCCGGCGGGTGGGCTACGAGCAGTACTTC. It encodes CASSRRVGYEQYF.